The next 19 T cell receptor beta chains were all read from a single sample in a study of T-cell memory formation after mild COVID-19. TCRdb redid the calling of the 5' RACE reads with MiXCR, one entry per CDR3 protein. The repertoire holds tens of thousands of distinct CDR3 sequences, with 9.3% as singletons. The sequencing input was PBMCs or a T cell subset sorted from them (not recorded which). These receptors were taken from a young man who had mild COVID-19 (a few samples of this study predate the infection). Cell type and time point are not known.

This clonotype came up a few times. The chain is built from TRBV6-2 or TRBV6-3 and TRBJ2-7; TRBD2 might be the D (6 bases). CDR1 and CDR2 (germline): MNHEY, SVGEGT. V shed 2 bases and J shed 12 bases, with 17 bases lying between them. The CDR3 consists of 13 residues. CDR3: CASSYRDLSDRYV. CDR3 nucleotides: TGTGCCAGCAGTTACCGGGACTTGAGTGATCGGTACGTC.

A few counts support this clonotype. The chain recombines TRBV5-1 with TRBJ2-5; no clear D. Germline V gene sequence: CDR1 SGHRS, CDR2 YFSETQ. Trimming left V 4 bases short and J 3 bases short, with 4 bases between. The CDR3 is 11 residues long. CDR3 in amino acids: CASSGEETQYF. The CDR3 nucleotides read TGCGCCAGCAGCGGGGAAGAGACCCAGTACTTC.

This clonotype was observed a handful of times. The chain links TRBV7-2 to TRBJ2-2; no reliable D call. V lost 5 bases, J lost 4 bases, and 14 bases lay in between. The CDR3 consists of 15 residues. The germline CDR1 and CDR2 sequences are SGHTA and FQGNSA. The CDR3 loop is CASSPELARTGELFF. CDR3 nucleotides: TGTGCCAGCAGCCCAGAGTTGGCGCGCACCGGGGAGCTGTTTTTT. Complete variable domain (other parts from reference TRBV7-2 and TRBJ2-2): GAGVSQSPSNKVTEKGKDVELRCDPISGHTALYWYRQSLGQGLEFLIYFQGNSAPDKSGLPSDRFSAERTGGSVSTLTIQRTQQEDSAVYLCASSPELARTGELFFGEGSRLTVL.

This clonotype was found a few times. The chain has TRBV29-1 and TRBJ1-2, with 7 nucleotides matching TRBD1. This CDR3 is 13 amino acids long. V shed 7 bases and J 8 bases; nucleotides not matched to a gene: 13. Germline V CDR1 and CDR2: SQVTM, ANQGSEA. The CDR3 DNA is TGCAGCGGGCTAGGGGGCGATTTACCCGGCTACACCTTC. Its protein is CSGLGGDLPGYTF.

This clonotype was observed a handful of times. This chain uses TRBV20-1 with TRBJ2-5; D gene unclear. Trimming took off 3 bases at V and 4 bases at J, with 15 bases between the two ends. The CDR3 is made up of 14 amino acids. Germline V gene sequence: CDR1 DFQATT, CDR2 SNEGSKA (reference sequence). CDR3 bases: TGCAGTGCTAGGGAACTTGCCGTCCTAGAGACCCAGTACTTC. This codes for CSARELAVLETQYF.

Concerning this clonotype: Compared with germline, one end of the junction differs, possibly owing to a read error. The gene calls are TRBV2 and TRBJ1-5, with a weak D call TRBD1 (6 bases). The CDR3 has 16 residues. The germline CDR1 and CDR2 sequences are SNHLY and FYNNEI. The DNA for the CDR3 is TGTGCCAGCAATGAAGGGGGGGCTGGTTTCAATCAGCCCCAGCATTTT. This encodes CASNEGGAGFNQPQHF. Using reference TRBV2 and TRBJ1-5 for the parts outside the CDR3, the full variable domain is EPEVTQTPSHQVTQMGQEVILRCVPISNHLYFYWYRQILGQKVEFLVSFYNNEISEKSEIFDDQFSVERPDGSNFTLKIRSTKLEDSAMYFCASNEGGAGFNQPQHFGDGTRLSIL.

This clonotype has ten or more counts. The chain is built from TRBV6-6 and TRBJ2-7, with 11 bases aligning to TRBD1. V gave up 6 bases and J gave up 3 bases; unmatched junction bases: 7. The CDR3 has 15 residues. Germline V lookup: CDR1 MNHNY, CDR2 SVGAGI (reference sequence). This chain's CDR3 is CASRPGQGAYYEQYV. In DNA, the CDR3 is TGTGCCAGCAGGCCCGGACAGGGGGCCTACTACGAGCAGTACGTC.

This clonotype has a handful of counts. This chain uses TRBV2 with TRBJ2-3, with no clear D. Trimming cost V 8 bases and J 6 bases, with 6 bases left between them. CDR1 and CDR2 from the germline V gene are SNHLY and FYNNEI. The CDR3 length is 10 residues. CDR3 in DNA: TGTGCCAGCCAACGGGATACGCAGTATTTT. Translating it yields CASQRDTQYF.

The rearrangement joins TRBV7-8 to TRBJ2-2, with no clear D. The V gene's germline CDR1 is SGHVS and CDR2 FQNEAQ. The V and J ends lost 6 bases and 6 bases respectively, with 5 bases between them. The CDR3 totals 11 residues. The CDR3 protein is CASRDPGELFF. The CDR3 DNA reads TGTGCCAGCAGAGATCCCGGGGAGCTGTTTTTT.

As to this clonotype: At one end, the junction sequence differs from germline, possibly due to a read error. DNA for the CDR3: TGTGCCAGCAGTTTGCAGGGGGCTAAGTATGGCTACACCTTC. It codes for CASSLQGAKYGYTF. The rearrangement uses TRBV28 and TRBJ1-2; 8 nucleotides line up with TRBD1. The length of the CDR3 is 14 residues. Germline V CDR1 and CDR2: MDHEN, SYDVKM.

V gene TRBV18 combines with J gene TRBJ1-1; a possible D gene is TRBD1 (6 bases). CDR3 length: 14 residues. In germline, CDR1 is KGHSH, CDR2 LQKENI. V was pared by 4 bases and J by 4 bases, with 13 bases between. In nucleotides, the CDR3 is TGTGCCAGCTCACTAATACAGGGAGGCACTGAAGCTTTCTTT. Amino acid sequence: CASSLIQGGTEAFF.

This clonotype was seen more than once but under ten times. V and J are TRBV27 and TRBJ2-3, with D maybe TRBD1 (6 bases). The CDR3 has 13 amino acids. The germline V gene has CDR1 MNHEY and CDR2 SMNVEV (reference sequence). Trimming left V 5 bases short and J 2 bases short, with 8 bases between. This chain's CDR3 is CASSRGHTDTQYF. CDR3 sequence (DNA): TGTGCCAGCAGTCGGGGACACACAGATACGCAGTATTTT.

CDR3 nucleotides: TGTGCCAGCAGCCCCCCTAGGCGGGGGGGTACAGATACGCAGTATTTT. Amino acid sequence: CASSPPRRGGTDTQYF. This chain connects TRBV9 to TRBJ2-3, with TRBD2 identical over 9 bases. CDR3 length: 16 amino acids. With V trimmed by 4 bases and J by 3 bases, 9 bases remained unmatched. The V gene's germline CDR1 is SGDLS and CDR2 YYNGEE.

This clonotype was observed a handful of times. The V gene is TRBV20-1, the J gene TRBJ2-5; the match to TRBD1 covers 11 bases. CDR1 is DFQATT, CDR2 SNEGSKA, per germline (reference sequence). This CDR3 has 13 residues. CDR3 bases: TGCAGCGCCAGGACAGGGGGCGAAGAGACCCAGTACTTC. Translated, it gives CSARTGGEETQYF.

The sample holds a few counts of this clonotype. The chain carries TRBV4-3 and TRBJ1-4, with a tentative D call TRBD1 (5 bases). This CDR3 is 16 amino acids long. The ends were cut back, 3 bases at V and 8 bases at J, with 19 bases in the middle. Germline CDR1 and CDR2: LGHNA and YSLEER. This CDR3 is CASSQSGTFTGEKLFF. Here the CDR3 DNA reads TGCGCCAGCAGCCAGTCAGGGACTTTTACGGGGGAAAAACTGTTTTTT.

By sample fraction, this clonotype is medium-sized. This chain uses TRBV29-1 with TRBJ1-4; 7 bases align to TRBD1. Germline V gene data show CDR1 as SQVTM and CDR2 as ANQGSEA. This CDR3 region has 13 residues. J was trimmed by 7 bases and V by 5 bases; bases with no gene match: 7. DNA of the CDR3: TGCAGCGTTAGGGACAGCGGAGGTGAAAAACTGTTTTTT. Protein product: CSVRDSGGEKLFF.

This clonotype was counted many times. The chain recombines TRBV24-1 with TRBJ1-5; no clear D. This CDR3 has 16 residues. V lost 3 bases and J lost 0, with 11 bases in between. Germline assignment: CDR1 KGHDR and CDR2 SFDVKD. The DNA for the CDR3 is TGTGCCACCAGTGATCTCGGACCGTTTAGCAATCAGCCCCAGCATTTT. This encodes CATSDLGPFSNQPQHF.

In DNA, the CDR3 is TGTGCCAGCAGTTTTGGCGGACTCACAGATACGCAGTATTTT. Encoded protein: CASSFGGLTDTQYF. The rearrangement links TRBV12-3 or TRBV12-4 to TRBJ2-3, with D maybe TRBD2 (5 bases). With 3 bases removed from V and 2 bases from J, the gap between germline ends came to 9 bases. The CDR3 has 14 residues.

This clonotype occurred many times. The V call is TRBV4-2, the J call TRBJ2-1; 7 positions match TRBD2. The CDR3 runs 12 residues. Germline trimming cut 4 bases from V and 14 bases from J; bases unmatched to any gene: 8. CDR1 and CDR2 (germline): LGHNA, YNFKEQ. CDR3 amino acids: CASSLPGEGKFF. CDR3 DNA: TGTGCCAGCAGCCTCCCGGGGGAGGGGAAGTTCTTC.